This T cell receptor (beta chain) stems from a study of blood T cells in healthy people across ages. Study observations and caveats: Higher diversity and more naive CD4+ cells were features of long-lived donors, compared to aged donors. The percentage of naive T cells correlated strongly with TCR beta diversity.

Then a second PCR, running about 6 to 11 cycles, was carried out with a sample-barcoded 5' primer and a J-beta primer mix. All cDNA molecules were each tagged by a template-switch adaptor with 12 random nucleotides. TCRdb used MiXCR to reprocess the 5' RACE reads, holding one entry per CDR3 protein. The sample has 650,000 to 800,000 distinct CDR3 sequences; about 42% are singletons. This clonotype has a handful of counts. Its matching antigen is unknown. With each sample, at least 5 micrograms of total RNA were extracted. CDR1 is MNHEY, CDR2 SMNVEV, per germline (reference sequence). V lost 1 base, J lost 5 bases, and 10 bases lay in between. The CDR3 is 14 residues long.

The sample was blood. The TCR originated in a man in his sixties in good health. The chain couples TRBV27 to TRBJ2-3; D perhaps matches TRBD1 (6 bases). The CDR3 nucleotides are TGTGCCAGCAGTTTATATGGGGGCGAAGATACGCAGTATTTT. Residues: CASSLYGGEDTQYF.